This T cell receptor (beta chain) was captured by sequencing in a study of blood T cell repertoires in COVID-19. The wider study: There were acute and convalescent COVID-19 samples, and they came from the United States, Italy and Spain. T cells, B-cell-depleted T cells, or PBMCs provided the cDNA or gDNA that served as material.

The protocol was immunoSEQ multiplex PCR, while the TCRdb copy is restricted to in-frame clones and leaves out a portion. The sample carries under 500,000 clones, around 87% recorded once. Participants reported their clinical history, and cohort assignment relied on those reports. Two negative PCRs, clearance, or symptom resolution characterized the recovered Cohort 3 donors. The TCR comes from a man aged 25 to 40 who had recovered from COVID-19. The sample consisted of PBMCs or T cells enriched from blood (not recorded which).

CDR3 amino acids: CASSRIGTDNQPQHF. As DNA, the CDR3 is TGTGCCAGCAGCCGAATCGGGACAGACAATCAGCCCCAGCATTTT. The chain uses TRBV2 and TRBJ1-5; the match to TRBD1 covers 7 bases. V gave up 6 bases and J gave up 3 bases; unmatched junction bases: 8. This CDR3 comprises 15 residues. Germline CDR1 and CDR2: SNHLY and FYNNEI.